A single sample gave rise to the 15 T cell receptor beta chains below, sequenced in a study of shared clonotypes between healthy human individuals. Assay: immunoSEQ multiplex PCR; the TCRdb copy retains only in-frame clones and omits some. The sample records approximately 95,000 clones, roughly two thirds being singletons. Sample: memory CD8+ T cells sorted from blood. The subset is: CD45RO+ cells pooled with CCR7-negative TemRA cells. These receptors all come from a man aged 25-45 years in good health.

The CDR3 DNA follows: TGTGCCAGCAGCCTAGGGACACCCTCTGGAAACACCATATATTTT. Encoded protein: CASSLGTPSGNTIYF. This chain joins TRBV7-8 and TRBJ1-3, with a tentative D call TRBD1 (6 bases). Germline CDR1 SGHVS, CDR2 FQNEAQ. This CDR3 is built from 15 residues. V was trimmed by 5 bases and J by 0 bases, leaving 11 bases between them. The full variable domain, completed using reference TRBV7-8 and TRBJ1-3, is GAGVSQSPRYKVAKRGQDVALRCDPISGHVSLFWYQQALGQGPEFLTYFQNEAQLDKSGLPSDRFFAERPEGSVSTLKIQRTQQEDSAVYLCASSLGTPSGNTIYFGEGSWLTVV.

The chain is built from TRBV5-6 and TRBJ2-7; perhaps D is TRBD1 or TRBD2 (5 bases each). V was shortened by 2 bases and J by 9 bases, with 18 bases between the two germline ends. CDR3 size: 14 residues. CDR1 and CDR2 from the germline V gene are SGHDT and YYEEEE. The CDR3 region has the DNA TGTGCCAGCAGCTTCTCGGGACCACGAGTAGGGCAGTACTTC. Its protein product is CASSFSGPRVGQYF.

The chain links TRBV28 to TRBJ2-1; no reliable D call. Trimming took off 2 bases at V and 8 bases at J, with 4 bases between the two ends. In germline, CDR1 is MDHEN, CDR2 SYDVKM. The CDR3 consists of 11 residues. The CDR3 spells CASSLNYEQFF. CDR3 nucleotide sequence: TGTGCCAGCAGTTTAAACTATGAGCAGTTCTTC.

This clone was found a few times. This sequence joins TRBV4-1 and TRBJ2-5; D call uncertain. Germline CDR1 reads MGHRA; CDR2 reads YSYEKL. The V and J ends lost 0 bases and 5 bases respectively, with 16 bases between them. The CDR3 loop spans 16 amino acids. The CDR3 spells CASSQDRARTLETQYF. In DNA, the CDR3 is TGCGCCAGCAGCCAAGATCGGGCTAGGACCCTGGAGACCCAGTACTTC.

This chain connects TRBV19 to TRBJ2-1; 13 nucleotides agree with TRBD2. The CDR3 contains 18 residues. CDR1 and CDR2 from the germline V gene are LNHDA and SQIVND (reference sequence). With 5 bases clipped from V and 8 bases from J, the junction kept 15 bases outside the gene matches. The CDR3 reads CASSLTAGTSGNVDEQFF. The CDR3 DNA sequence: TGTGCCAGTAGTCTGACAGCCGGGACTAGCGGGAATGTAGATGAGCAGTTCTTC.

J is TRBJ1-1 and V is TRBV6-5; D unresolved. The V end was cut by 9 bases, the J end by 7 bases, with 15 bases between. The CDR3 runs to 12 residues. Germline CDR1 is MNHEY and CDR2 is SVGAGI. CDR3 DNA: TGTGCCAGTTTGGAAGTCGAGGGTGAAGCTTTCTTT. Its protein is CASLEVEGEAFF.

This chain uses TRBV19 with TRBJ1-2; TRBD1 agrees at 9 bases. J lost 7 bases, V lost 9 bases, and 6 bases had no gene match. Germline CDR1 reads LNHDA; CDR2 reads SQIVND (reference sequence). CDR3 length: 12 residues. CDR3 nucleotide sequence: TGTGCCAGCGCGGACAGGGGTCGTGGCTACACCTTC. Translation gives CASADRGRGYTF. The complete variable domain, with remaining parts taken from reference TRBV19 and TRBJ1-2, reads DGGITQSPKYLFRKEGQNVTLSCEQNLNHDAMYWYRQDPGQGLRLIYYSQIVNDFQKGDIAEGYSVSREKKESFPLTVTSAQKNPTAFYLCASADRGRGYTFGSGTRLTVV.

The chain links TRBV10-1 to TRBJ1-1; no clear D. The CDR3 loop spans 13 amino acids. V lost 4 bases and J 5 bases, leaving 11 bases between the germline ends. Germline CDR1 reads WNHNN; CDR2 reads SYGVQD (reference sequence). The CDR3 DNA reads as TGCGCCAGCAGTGGAGGTGGGTCAACTGAAGCTTTCTTT. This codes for CASSGGGSTEAFF.

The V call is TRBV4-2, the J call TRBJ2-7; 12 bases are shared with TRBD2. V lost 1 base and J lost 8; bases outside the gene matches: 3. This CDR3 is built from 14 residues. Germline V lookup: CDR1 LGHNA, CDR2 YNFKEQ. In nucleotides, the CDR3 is TGTGCCAGCAGCCAAGGGACTAGCGGGAAAAAGCAGTACTTC. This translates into CASSQGTSGKKQYF.

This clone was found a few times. CDR3 region: CASSVRTGGNEQFF. CDR3 DNA: TGTGCCAGCAGTGTTCGGACAGGGGGCAATGAGCAGTTCTTC. V is TRBV25-1 and J is TRBJ2-1; TRBD1 matches 10 bases. CDR1 and CDR2 (germline): MGHDK, SYGVNS. The CDR3 spans 14 residues. The J segment lost 6 bases and the V segment lost 4 bases, leaving 3 bases of the junction unmatched. The variable domain in full, with the rest retrieved from reference TRBV25-1 and TRBJ2-1, is EADIYQTPRYLVIGTGKKITLECSQTMGHDKMYWYQQDPGMELHLIHYSYGVNSTEKGDLSSESTVSRIRTEHFPLTLESARPSHTSQYLCASSVRTGGNEQFFGPGTRLTVL.

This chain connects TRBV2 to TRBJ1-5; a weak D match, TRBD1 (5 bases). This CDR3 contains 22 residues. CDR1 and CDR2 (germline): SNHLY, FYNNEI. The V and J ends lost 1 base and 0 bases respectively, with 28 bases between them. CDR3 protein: CASSEVLRAGTQYYYSNQPQHF. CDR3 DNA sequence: TGTGCCAGCAGTGAAGTTCTGCGTGCGGGGACCCAGTACTATTATAGCAATCAGCCCCAGCATTTT.

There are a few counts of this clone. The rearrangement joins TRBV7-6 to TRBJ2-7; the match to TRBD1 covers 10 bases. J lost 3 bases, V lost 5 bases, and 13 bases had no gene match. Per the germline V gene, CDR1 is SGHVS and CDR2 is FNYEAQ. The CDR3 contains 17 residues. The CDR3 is CASSGNEHRTGGYEQYF. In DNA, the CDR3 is TGTGCCAGCAGCGGCAATGAACATCGGACAGGGGGCTACGAGCAGTACTTC.

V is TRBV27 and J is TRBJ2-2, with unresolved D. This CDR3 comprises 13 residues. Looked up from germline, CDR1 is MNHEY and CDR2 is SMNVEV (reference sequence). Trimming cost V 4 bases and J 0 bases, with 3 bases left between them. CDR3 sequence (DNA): TGTGCCAGCAGTTCAACGAACACCGGGGAGCTGTTTTTT. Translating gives CASSSTNTGELFF.

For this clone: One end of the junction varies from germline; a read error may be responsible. The CDR3 nucleotides are TGCGCCAGCAGCCAAGAGTTCGGGACACCCGTAAATCGGCCCCAGCATTTT. Translating gives CASSQEFGTPVNRPQHF. The chain couples TRBV4-3 to TRBJ1-5, with D perhaps matching TRBD1 (6 bases). This CDR3 is 17 amino acids long. The germline gives CDR1 LGHNA, CDR2 YSLEER.

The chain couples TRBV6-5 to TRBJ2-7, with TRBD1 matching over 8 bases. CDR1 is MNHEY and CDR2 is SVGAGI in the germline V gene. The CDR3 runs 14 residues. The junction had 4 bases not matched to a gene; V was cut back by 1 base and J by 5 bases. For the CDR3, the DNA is TGTGCCAGCAGTTACTACGGACAGGGTGACGAGCAGTACTTC. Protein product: CASSYYGQGDEQYF.